The clone carrying this T cell receptor beta chain was seen just once. Two negative PCRs, clearance, or symptom resolution characterized the recovered Cohort 3 donors. V was pared by 4 bases and J by 3 bases, with 17 bases between. The CDR3 length is 15 residues. Germline CDR1 SGDLS, CDR2 YYNGEE. The data originate from a study of blood T cell repertoires in COVID-19. As originally analysed: Scientists estimated how many nucleated cells there were by amplifying reference gene primers. Sequenced by immunoSEQ multiplex PCR; TCRdb stores in-frame clones only, minus some. V and J calls and clone size are given by that table; D and trimming were obtained from the DNA. The sample holds 320,000 or so clones; 89% are singletons and the top ten take about 5.2%.

Source material: PBMCs or T cells enriched from blood (not recorded which). The receptor comes from a man in his 60s who had recovered from COVID-19. The V gene is TRBV9, the J gene TRBJ2-7; tentative D call: TRBD2 (6 bases). CDR3 coding DNA: TGTGCCAGCAGCCCAGGCGGGATACGCATCTACGAGCAGTACTTC. Residues: CASSPGGIRIYEQYF.